This T cell receptor beta chain came from a study of T cell responses to AZD1222 COVID-19 vaccine. TCRdb's table, derived via immunoSEQ multiplex PCR, lists solely in-frame clones and lacks some. Of approximately 190,000 clones in the sample, approximately 92% were seen once. CDR1 is SEHNR, CDR2 FQNEAQ, per germline (reference sequence). The CDR3 runs 15 residues. V lost 4 bases to trimming and J lost 4 bases; unmatched junction nucleotides: 5. This chain uses TRBV7-9 with TRBJ2-7; TRBD2 agrees at 12 bases. The clonotype comes from an adult who received the MenACWY meningococcal vaccine as a control. The sample here was peripheral blood, taken 28 days after the second dose of the MenACWY control vaccine. CDR3 amino acids: CASSSASGRAYEQYF. The CDR3 DNA is TGTGCCAGCAGCTCTGCTAGCGGGAGGGCATACGAGCAGTACTTC.